A single sample is the source of the 31 T cell receptor beta chains below, sequenced in a study of T cell repertoires in aging, cancer and after chemotherapy. Peripheral blood genomic DNA, not sorted cells or RNA, was the template. TRB rearrangements spanning V, D and J were amplified using mixed TRB-A/B primers. TCRdb recomputed calls from the multiplex PCR reads with MiXCR, one row per CDR3 protein. The sample lists about 17,000 distinct CDR3 sequences, about 50% seen once, with roughly a tenth in the top ten. Sequenced material: blood. These receptors all stem from a human donor in good health.

This clonotype turned up a few times. CDR3 residues: CASSIWGYGGSSGANVLTF. The CDR3 DNA follows: TGTGCCAGTAGTATATGGGGATACGGGGGGAGCTCTGGGGCCAACGTCCTGACTTTC. The V and J genes are TRBV19 and TRBJ2-6; 7 positions agree with TRBD2. This CDR3 region has 19 residues. Germline-derived CDR1 and CDR2 are LNHDA and SQIVND (reference sequence). Trimming cost V 2 bases and J 0 bases; bases outside gene matches: 10.

This clonotype was counted between two and nine times. The rearrangement uses TRBV29-1 and TRBJ2-7; 8 bases are shared with TRBD2. The V gene end was trimmed by 4 bases and the J gene end by 3 bases; junction bases not matched to a gene: 8. Germline values: CDR1 SQVTM, CDR2 ANQGSEA. The CDR3 extends over 14 amino acids. For the CDR3, the DNA is TGCAGCGTTGTGTCTAGCGGGCTACTCTACGAGCAGTACTTC. Its translation is CSVVSSGLLYEQYF.

This clonotype came up a few times. The chain combines TRBV6-5 with TRBJ2-7; TRBD1 agrees at 7 bases. The CDR3 consists of 15 residues. Trimming removed 5 bases from V and 5 bases from J; junction bases left unmatched: 12. CDR1 MNHEY and CDR2 SVGAGI come from the germline V gene. CDR3 sequence: CASSGLRDSFHEQYF. CDR3 nucleotide sequence: TGTGCCAGCAGTGGGCTCCGGGACAGTTTTCACGAGCAGTACTTC.

The chain carries TRBV7-2 and TRBJ2-5; no clear D gene. V shed 2 bases and J shed 6 bases, with 10 bases lying between them. Germline V CDR1 and CDR2: SGHTA, FQGNSA. The CDR3 spans 13 residues. CDR3 protein: CASSLQEGQTQYF. The CDR3 DNA reads as TGTGCCAGCAGCTTACAGGAAGGACAGACCCAGTACTTC.

The chain carries TRBV5-6 and TRBJ1-1, with no clear D. V was pared by 1 base and J by 6 bases, with 10 bases between. CDR1 is SGHDT and CDR2 is YYEEEE in the germline V gene. The length of the CDR3 is 13 residues. The DNA of the CDR3 is TGTGCCAGCAGCTTGAGACGGAAGGCTGAAGCTTTCTTT. It yields the protein CASSLRRKAEAFF.

The genes are TRBV19 and TRBJ2-7; D gene ambiguous. The V end lost 3 bases, the J end lost 2 bases, and 11 bases lay between the germline ends. Germline CDR1 is LNHDA and CDR2 is SQIVND (reference sequence). This CDR3 contains 14 residues. The CDR3 spells CASSMRGLAYEQYF. The CDR3 coding sequence is TGTGCCAGTAGTATGAGAGGCCTCGCCTACGAGCAGTACTTC.

V gene TRBV12-3 or TRBV12-4 combines with J gene TRBJ2-3, with 12 nucleotides matching TRBD2. The length of the CDR3 is 15 residues. Trimming cost V 6 bases and J 6 bases; bases outside gene matches: 7. The CDR3 spells CASSRLAGASDTQYF. CDR3 DNA: TGTGCCAGCAGCAGACTAGCGGGAGCGTCGGATACGCAGTATTTT.

This chain joins TRBV19 and TRBJ2-7, with 11 bases identical to TRBD1. The CDR3 runs to 14 residues. Per the germline V gene, CDR1 is LNHDA and CDR2 is SQIVND (reference sequence). Losses at the gene ends were 5 bases for V and 4 bases for J; bases not matched to a gene: 4. CDR3 bases: TGTGCCAGTAGTCCCGGGACAGGGGGGTACGAGCAGTACTTC. It is translated as CASSPGTGGYEQYF.

This clonotype has only a few counts. This chain connects TRBV11-1 to TRBJ2-7, with 9 bases fitting TRBD1. CDR1 and CDR2 from the germline V gene are SGHAT and FQDESV (reference sequence). The CDR3 has 15 amino acids. Germline trimming cut 5 bases from V and 5 bases from J; bases unmatched to any gene: 10. CDR3 loop: CASSAQTGGIDEQYF. In DNA, the CDR3 is TGTGCCAGCAGCGCCCAAACAGGGGGCATCGACGAGCAGTACTTC.

This clonotype has just a few counts. This chain's CDR3 is CASSIAGYTEAFF. Written as DNA, the CDR3 is TGTGCCAGTAGTATCGCGGGCTACACTGAAGCTTTCTTT. This chain uses TRBV19 with TRBJ1-1, with no clear D. Trimming stripped 3 bases from V and 3 bases from J, with 8 bases between. Looked up from germline, CDR1 is LNHDA and CDR2 is SQIVND (reference sequence). The CDR3 totals 13 residues. Using reference TRBV19 and TRBJ1-1 for the parts outside the CDR3, the full variable domain is DGGITQSPKYLFRKEGQNVTLSCEQNLNHDAMYWYRQDPGQGLRLIYYSQIVNDFQKGDIAEGYSVSREKKESFPLTVTSAQKNPTAFYLCASSIAGYTEAFFGQGTRLTVV.

The CDR3: CASSFSGANVLTF. The CDR3 DNA reads TGTGCCAGCAGTTTCTCTGGGGCCAACGTCCTGACTTTC. This chain links TRBV12-3 or TRBV12-4 with TRBJ2-6; D unclear. Between the trimmed V and J ends, which lost 3 bases and 0 bases, there was a span of 0 bases. The CDR3 is made up of 13 amino acids.

This clonotype was seen a handful of times. The chain links TRBV27 to TRBJ2-2; no clear D. The V end was cut by 4 bases, the J end by 1 base, with 7 bases between. The CDR3 runs 14 residues. CDR1 is MNHEY and CDR2 is SMNVEV in the germline V gene (reference sequence). The CDR3 DNA reads as TGTGCCAGCAGTTCTGGAGTGAACACCGGGGAGCTGTTTTTT. This translates into CASSSGVNTGELFF.

The rearrangement joins TRBV27 to TRBJ2-3; TRBD2 agrees at 7 bases. V lost 10 bases, J lost 2 bases, and 15 bases stayed unmatched. This CDR3 spans 16 amino acids. Germline CDR1 and CDR2: MNHEY and SMNVEV (reference sequence). The CDR3 bases are TGTGCCACCTCACCATGGGGGGGAGGGGTCACAGATACGCAGTATTTT. Translation gives CATSPWGGGVTDTQYF.

This rearrangement joins TRBV6-5 to TRBJ2-1; D is perhaps TRBD2 (5 bases). V lost 2 bases to trimming and J lost 1 base, with 12 bases between them. CDR1 MNHEY and CDR2 SVGAGI come from the germline V gene. The CDR3 totals 16 residues. The DNA for the CDR3 is TGTGCCAGCAGTTACCCTCGGGAACGTTCCTACAATGAGCAGTTCTTC. Its protein product is CASSYPRERSYNEQFF.

This clonotype appeared a single time. The J gene is TRBJ2-5, the V gene TRBV6-2 or TRBV6-3; maybe TRBD2 (5 bases). Deletions cut 8 bases from V and 4 bases from J, with 14 bases between. The CDR3 is 13 amino acids. Germline CDR1 and CDR2: MNHEY and SVGEGT. CDR3: CASSPPGIETQYF. The CDR3 nucleotides read TGTGCCAGCTCACCACCCGGGATAGAGACCCAGTACTTC.

The CDR3 DNA follows: TGTGCCAGCAGTTTTCGAGGGATTGCCAACGAGCAGTACTTC. As protein: CASSFRGIANEQYF. The gene calls are TRBV27 and TRBJ2-7; tentatively, D is TRBD2 (5 bases). CDR1 MNHEY and CDR2 SMNVEV come from the germline V gene (reference sequence). V shed 3 bases and J shed 5 bases, with 14 bases lying between them. The CDR3 totals 14 residues.

J is TRBJ2-1 and V is TRBV30; D gene uncertain. Trimming pared 3 bases from V and 4 bases from J, leaving 10 bases between. CDR1 is GTSNPN, CDR2 SVGIG, per germline (reference sequence). The CDR3 is 13 amino acids. The CDR3, as DNA: TGTGCCTGGAGCCAGACCCCGTACAATGAGCAGTTCTTC. As protein: CAWSQTPYNEQFF. Full variable domain (rest looked up from reference TRBV30 and TRBJ2-1): SQTIHQWPATLVQPVGSPLSLECTVEGTSNPNLYWYRQAAGRGLQLLFYSVGIGQISSEVPQNLSASRPQDRQFILSSKKLLLSDSGFYLCAWSQTPYNEQFFGPGTRLTVL.

This clonotype is termed medium-sized. The CDR3 DNA reads TGCAGCGTTGATAGGCAGGACCTATCCCCCACAGATACGCAGTATTTT. Encoded protein: CSVDRQDLSPTDTQYF. V usage is TRBV29-1 and J usage is TRBJ2-3; unclear D gene. The V and J ends lost 3 bases and 2 bases respectively, with 18 bases between them. The CDR3 is made up of 16 amino acids. Germline lookup yields CDR1 SQVTM and CDR2 ANQGSEA.

The chain carries TRBV11-1 and TRBJ2-1; 9 bases are a match to TRBD2. CDR1 is SGHAT, CDR2 FQDESV, per germline (reference sequence). The V gene end was trimmed by 8 bases and the J gene end by 1 base; junction bases not matched to a gene: 9. The CDR3 contains 16 residues. The CDR3 DNA follows: TGTGCCAGCGAGAATAGCGGGAGAAAGTCCTACAATGAGCAGTTCTTC. Amino acid sequence: CASENSGRKSYNEQFF.

This clonotype has more than one count but fewer than ten. The chain recombines TRBV18 with TRBJ2-5; D is ambiguous. Trimming removed 0 bases from V and 5 bases from J, with 10 bases in between. The CDR3 extends over 14 amino acids. Germline CDR1 reads KGHSH; CDR2 reads LQKENI. This chain's CDR3 is CASSPPGSRETQYF. The CDR3 DNA sequence: TGTGCCAGCTCACCACCCGGAAGTCGGGAGACCCAGTACTTC.

This clonotype was recorded a few times. The V gene is TRBV6-5, the J gene TRBJ2-1; TRBD2 matches 8 bases. V gave up 2 bases and J gave up 7 bases; unmatched junction bases: 10. CDR3 size: 16 residues. Germline loops: CDR1 MNHEY, CDR2 SVGAGI. CDR3 sequence (DNA): TGTGCCAGCAGTTACGGTGTCGGGAGGGCCATGAATGAGCAGTTCTTC. Translation gives CASSYGVGRAMNEQFF.

The DNA of the CDR3 is TGTGCCAGCTCACCCTCTATGGCGGGAGTGTACAATGAGCAGTTCTTC. Translated, it gives CASSPSMAGVYNEQFF. The chain joins TRBV18 to TRBJ2-1, with 7 positions matching TRBD2. The germline V gene encodes CDR1 KGHSH and CDR2 LQKENI. Losses at the gene ends were 3 bases for V and 4 bases for J; bases not matched to a gene: 9. This CDR3 has 16 amino acids.

V and J are TRBV12-3 or TRBV12-4 and TRBJ2-5; TRBD1 matches 11 bases. The CDR3 spans 15 residues. V trimming: 7 bases; J trimming: 5 bases; junction bases outside the gene matches: 9. CDR3 amino acids: CASTEDRGLWETQYF. Written as DNA, the CDR3 is TGTGCCAGCACGGAGGACAGGGGGCTTTGGGAGACCCAGTACTTC.

The V and J genes are TRBV5-6 and TRBJ1-3; D is unresolved. The CDR3 is made up of 14 amino acids. Germline CDR1 is SGHDT and CDR2 is YYEEEE. Trimming stripped 1 base from V and 10 bases from J, with 15 bases between. The CDR3 bases are TGTGCCAGCAGCTTGTCAGGAGGTGATCGGACCATATATTTT. It codes for CASSLSGGDRTIYF.

The chain recombines TRBV6-1 with TRBJ1-1, with TRBD1 matching 7 bases. The CDR3 runs 16 residues. CDR1 is MNHNS, CDR2 SASEGT, per germline. The ends lost 1 base at V and 9 bases at J; junction bases unmatched: 14. The CDR3, as DNA: TGTGCCAGCAGTGAAGTGTCATCGGGAGGGGGCGCGAAAGCTTTCTTT. Its translation is CASSEVSSGGGAKAFF.

The chain employs TRBV30 and TRBJ1-2, with D possibly TRBD1 on 6 matching bases. This CDR3 has 12 residues. Germline V gene data show CDR1 as GTSNPN and CDR2 as SVGIG (reference sequence). V was pared by 3 bases and J by 4 bases, with 9 bases between. The DNA of the CDR3 is TGTGCCTGGAGGTGGACAGTCTATGGCTACACCTTC. Protein product: CAWRWTVYGYTF.

In this sample, this clonotype turned up a few times. The CDR3 DNA sequence: TGCAGCGTTACACTCATAGGACAGGGGGAAGGCGGGGAGCTGTTTTTT. Translating gives CSVTLIGQGEGGELFF. The genes are TRBV29-1 and TRBJ2-2, with 10 nucleotides matching TRBD1. With 5 bases clipped from V and 7 bases from J, the junction kept 13 bases outside the gene matches. CDR1 is SQVTM, CDR2 ANQGSEA, per germline. The CDR3 length is 16 residues.

This clonotype was counted only a few times. This chain uses TRBV29-1 with TRBJ2-7, with 8 nucleotides matching TRBD1. Per the germline V gene, CDR1 is SQVTM and CDR2 is ANQGSEA. Trimming at V came to 6 bases and at J to 1 base, leaving 8 bases not matched to a gene. There are 14 residues in the CDR3. CDR3 loop: CSVSGTGPSYEQYF. In DNA, the CDR3 is TGCAGCGTGTCCGGGACAGGTCCTTCCTACGAGCAGTACTTC.

The J gene is TRBJ2-7, the V gene TRBV7-6, with 14 bases matching TRBD2. Germline V gene lookup returns CDR1 SGHVS and CDR2 FNYEAQ. The V segment lost 4 bases and the J segment 4 bases; nucleotides outside the gene matches: 3. The CDR3 is 15 amino acids. The CDR3 DNA is TGTGCCAGCAGCTCGGGACTAGCGGGAGAGTACGAGCAGTACTTC. It codes for CASSSGLAGEYEQYF.

The chain employs TRBV29-1 and TRBJ2-3; 10 bases fit TRBD2. The CDR3 spans 17 residues. Looked up from germline, CDR1 is SQVTM and CDR2 is ANQGSEA. J lost 2 bases, V lost 3 bases, and 11 bases had no gene match. This chain's CDR3 is CSVDGRSTSGNTDTQYF. The DNA for the CDR3 is TGCAGCGTTGATGGAAGAAGTACTAGCGGGAACACAGATACGCAGTATTTT.

There are a few counts of this clonotype. A read error may produce the germline difference seen at one junction end. V gene TRBV5-1 combines with J gene TRBJ2-4; TRBD1 matches 11 bases. Per germline, CDR1 SGHRS and CDR2 YFSETQ. The CDR3 has 15 amino acids. The CDR3 nucleotides are TGTGCCAGCAGCCCGGACAGGGGGCTAGGAAACATTCAGTACTTC. It specifies CASSPDRGLGNIQYF.